The clone carrying this TCR beta chain came up a few times. Its specificity is not known. The sample belongs to a study of CD8+ T cells in alopecia areata. Described treatment: oral pan-JAK inhibitor, 5-10 mg twice daily. Germline CDR1 reads SQVTM; CDR2 reads ANQGSEA. Trimming removed 5 bases from V and 8 bases from J, with 7 bases in between. The CDR3 covers 10 residues. The authors extracted RNA and reverse transcribed it into cDNA as the sequencing template. Method: immunoSEQ multiplex PCR; TCRdb's copy keeps in-frame clones and lacks some. The table includes around 70,000 clones, around 30% detected once. Study-wide results and limits: Among the top 100, expanded CD8+ clones were significantly decreased by tofacitinib, as was scalp clonality.

This sequence joins TRBV29-1 and TRBJ2-1, with unresolved D. Source: CD8+ T cells sorted from blood, taken at week 4, from a patient treated with tofacitinib. This sequence originates from a human donor with alopecia areata. The DNA of the CDR3 is TGCAGCGTTAAGGCACATGAGCAGTTCTTC. Translated, it gives CSVKAHEQFF.